This TCR beta chain was captured by sequencing in a study of cytomegalovirus exposure and HLA in healthy donors (TCRdb year 2017). Study-level background: A later analysis indicated that the 100 to 150 validation repertoires were generated on the platform also employed for the approximately 700 repertoires of the first cohort. The study was designed to test whether signatures of past pathogen exposure could be identified by cataloging public T cell receptors. A separate validation cohort of roughly 110 different subjects was used in addition to the 666-subject first cohort. High-throughput TCR immunosequencing, statistical association of individual TCRs with disease status, and machine learning were combined to predict cytomegalovirus infection status.

To note about this clone: Its target antigen remains unknown. No base-level quality is on record; no much larger clone is a single base apart.

Library generation was performed with the immunoSEQ multiplex PCR assay. Per the source publication's procedure: A statistical classification framework was built to diagnose cytomegalovirus status from the catalog of TCR beta chain sequences. Entries here come from immuneACCESS through TCRdb and include only in-frame sequences with V and J called. Some clones fail to appear in such tables; in the studies checked, an unresolved V gene covers under half of the shortfall, and the cause of the remainder is unknown. V and J calls and clone size are as listed in that table; D and trimming were resolved from the DNA. This sample is represented by 220,000 or so clones; roughly 88% of them were singletons. The top ten hold over 13% of the sample. Inclusive of the bounding cysteine and phenylalanine, the CDR3 is 13 residues long. The retained sequence is limited to the CDR3, 39 bases, with the frame set at the first base. V and J lose 3 bases and 4 bases, and a span of 10 bases separates them. As encoded in the germline V gene, CDR1 is SGDLS while CDR2 is YYNGEE.

Separate from the approximately 690-subject first cohort, the validation cohort of about 120 subjects was the group to which the donors belonged. Results and caveats for the whole study, not just this receptor: Of the cluster scores, 90% to 95% were above 0 in a later analysis, which found that TCRs clustered in the first cohort also tended to co-occur in the 95 to 150 validation repertoires. Across donors, most TCR sequences were observed very rarely, whereas some public TCRs were present in many individuals. The authors suggested that the approach could potentially be extended to other disease states and immunological phenotypes. All 120 or so repertoires were used to score co-occurrence in the validation cohort in a later analysis, because that analysis had no HLA typing for the cohort. The classifier was reported to diagnose cytomegalovirus status with high specificity and sensitivity in both the original cohort and the validation cohort. The study gave a list of some 150 TCR beta chains associated with cytomegalovirus. Three of the identified cytomegalovirus-associated TCR beta chains were confirmed in vitro to be specific for cytomegalovirus antigens.

The receptor chain draws on TRBV9 and TRBJ1-1; a confident D gene designation cannot be given. This clonotype was obtained from a woman aged 25 to 45 in good health and CMV-seropositive. Sample: PBMCs. The DNA sequence reads TGTGCCAGCAGCGGCCCTTCTAGCACTGAAGCTTTCTTT. It translates to CASSGPSSTEAFF.